The present T cell receptor (beta chain) was sequenced within a study of blood T cell repertoires in COVID-19. Background on the study: Acute and convalescent COVID-19 samples came from the United States, Italy and Spain.

Original handling: Estimation of nucleated cell counts was performed using reference gene primer amplification. The data were produced by immunoSEQ multiplex PCR, yet TCRdb's version contains in-frame clones alone and is incomplete. The DNA was the basis for D and trimming; V, J and clone size are from that table. This sample has some 140,000 clones, with roughly 80% found just once. The CDR3 runs 15 residues. Trimming cost V 4 bases and J 8 bases, with 18 bases left between them. The germline CDR1 and CDR2 sequences are SEHNR and FQNEAQ (reference sequence). Source material: peripheral blood. This TCR was recovered from an elderly woman with acute or convalescent COVID-19. The genes are TRBV7-9 and TRBJ2-1, with D perhaps TRBD2 (6 bases). Written as DNA, the CDR3 is TGTGCCAGCAGCTCCCAGACTAGTTATGGCGATGAGCAGTTCTTC. It codes for CASSSQTSYGDEQFF. The full variable domain, completed using reference TRBV7-9 and TRBJ2-1, is DTGVSQNPRHKITKRGQNVTFRCDPISEHNRLYWYRQTLGQGPEFLTYFQNEAQLEKSRLLSDRFSAERPKGSFSTLEIQRTEQGDSAMYLCASSSQTSYGDEQFFGPGTRLTVL.